The rows below give T cell receptor beta chains drawn from one sample of a study of T cells in Graves' hyperthyroidism and ophthalmopathy. TCRdb itself ran the multiplex PCR reads through MiXCR, one entry per CDR3 protein. The repertoire holds about 290,000 distinct CDR3 sequences, with approximately 13% as singletons. The specimen sequenced was blood. These receptors originate from a woman in her thirties or forties with Graves' hyperthyroidism. The CDR3 runs from the conserved cysteine through the conserved F or W. The D gene is left open where the match is weak. For some rows the clone size is stated as once, few or many, or as a class when expanded; others skip it.

v_call	cdr3_length	clone_size	j_call	d_call	cdr3_nt	cdr3_aa
TRBV25-1	15	NA	TRBJ1-4	NA	TGTGCCAGCAGTGAGTCAGACAGAAGTAATGAAAAACTGTTTTTT	CASSESDRSNEKLFF
TRBV5-6	14	many	TRBJ2-1	NA	TGTGCCAGCAGCTCGGATAGTCGGAACAATGAGCAGTTCTTC	CASSSDSRNNEQFF
TRBV12-3/TRBV12-4	15	many	TRBJ1-5	TRBD1	TGTGCCAGCAGTCGACAGGGTACCAGCAATCAGCCCCAGCATTTT	CASSRQGTSNQPQHF
TRBV6-1	14	many	TRBJ2-1	TRBD1	TGTGCCAGCAGTGGGGACAGGGGACGCAATGAGCAGTTCTTC	CASSGDRGRNEQFF
TRBV6-1	14	many	TRBJ2-7	TRBD1	TGTGCCAGCATCGACAGGGGGAGCACCTACGAGCAGTACTTC	CASIDRGSTYEQYF
TRBV28	13	few	TRBJ2-7	NA	TGTGCCAGCAGTCCGCCGATTGTGACTCTGCGGTACTTC	CASSPPIVTLRYF
TRBV11-3	18	many	TRBJ2-1	TRBD2	TGTGCCAGCAGACGCCCGGGACTAGCGGGAGGGATACCCGATGAGCAGTTCTTC	CASRRPGLAGGIPDEQFF
TRBV11-2	12	many	TRBJ1-4	NA	TGTGCCAGCAGCTTCCAGGGTGAAAAACTGTTTTTT	CASSFQGEKLFF
TRBV29-1	20	many	TRBJ2-3	NA	TGCAGCGTTGACGCCACGAGAAGGTTTGGAAAGGGGTTAAGCACAGATACGCAGTATTTT	CSVDATRRFGKGLSTDTQYF
TRBV20-1	17	many	TRBJ2-4	NA	TGCAGTGCTAGAGGGGAAAAGTTGGGGACAGCCAAAAACATTCAGTACTTC	CSARGEKLGTAKNIQYF
TRBV12-3/TRBV12-4	17	few	TRBJ2-6	NA	TGTGCCAGCAGTTTACGGAGGGGGAGCTCTGGGGCCAACGTCCTGACTTTC	CASSLRRGSSGANVLTF
TRBV4-1	17	many	TRBJ2-1	NA	TGCGCCAGCAGCTTGAAATCCGGGACAACGTCCTACAATGAGCAGTTCTTC	CASSLKSGTTSYNEQFF
TRBV27	15	few	TRBJ2-7	TRBD2	TGTGCCAGCAGTTCCCTAGCGGGAGGGCCTCGAGAGCAGTACTTC	CASSSLAGGPREQYF
TRBV4-1	15	few	TRBJ2-2	NA	TGCGCCAGCAGCCAAAAGGACCAGAACACCGGGGAGCTGTTTTTT	CASSQKDQNTGELFF
TRBV5-1	15	many	TRBJ2-7	NA	TGCGCCAGCAGCTTGGAGAGAGGGATAAACTACGAGCAGTACTTC	CASSLERGINYEQYF
TRBV28	13	many	TRBJ1-1	NA	TGTGCCAGCAGTTTTTTTAGATCATCTGAAGCTTTCTTT	CASSFFRSSEAFF
TRBV28	15	many	TRBJ2-5	NA	TGTGCCACACGCCCGAGGACAGTCGAAGGAGAGACCCAGTACTTC	CATRPRTVEGETQYF
TRBV7-9	17	many	TRBJ2-3	TRBD2	TGTGCCAGCAGCCCCCAGGGGGGCGGGAGGGCCCCAGATACGCAGTATTTT	CASSPQGGGRAPDTQYF
TRBV7-2	13	many	TRBJ2-3	TRBD2	TGTGCCAGCAGCCCCGGGACTAGAGATACGCAGTATTTT	CASSPGTRDTQYF
TRBV12-3/TRBV12-4	14	many	TRBJ2-3	NA	TGTGCCAGCAGTTTTGGTGGTCCTGGAGATACGCAGTATTTT	CASSFGGPGDTQYF
TRBV18	14	many	TRBJ1-1	NA	TGTGCCAGCTCACCCAACAGGGAGAACACTGAAGCTTTCTTT	CASSPNRENTEAFF
TRBV6-1	12	many	TRBJ1-2	NA	TGTGCCAGCAGTCCCGCATATGAAGGCTACACCTTC	CASSPAYEGYTF
TRBV12-3/TRBV12-4	13	many	TRBJ1-2	NA	TGTGCCAGCAGCCGGACACCAAACTATGGCTACACCTTC	CASSRTPNYGYTF
TRBV29-1	15	many	TRBJ2-3	NA	TGCAGCGTCCGCCCTTTAAGCGGAAACACAGATACGCAGTATTTT	CSVRPLSGNTDTQYF